These 32 T cell receptor beta chains share one sample of origin, sequenced in a study of CD8+ T cells in alopecia areata. Treatment specified: oral pan-JAK inhibitor, 5-10 mg twice daily. Once RNA had been extracted, it was reverse transcribed into cDNA to act as the sequencing template. Data came from immunoSEQ multiplex PCR; TCRdb stores just in-frame clones and leaves some out. Of about 220,000 clones in the sample, roughly 56% are singletons; the top ten hold around 1.6%. The sample consisted of CD4+ T cells sorted from blood, taken at week 4, from a patient treated with tofacitinib. The receptors originated from a human donor with alopecia areata.

This chain connects TRBV30 to TRBJ1-1; possibly TRBD1 for D (6 bases). This CDR3 spans 13 amino acids. V was pared by 4 bases and J by 4 bases, with 13 bases between. Per the germline V gene, CDR1 is GTSNPN and CDR2 is SVGIG (reference sequence). The CDR3 bases are TGTGCCTGGACACAGGGTTGGCGCACTGAAGCTTTCTTT. Residues: CAWTQGWRTEAFF.

The chain carries TRBV5-4 and TRBJ1-2; D gene ambiguous. Per germline, CDR1 SGHNT and CDR2 YYREEE (reference sequence). This CDR3 has 13 residues. With 2 bases removed from V and 2 bases from J, the gap between germline ends came to 7 bases. Here the CDR3 reads CASSFTNNYGYTF. The DNA for the CDR3 is TGTGCCAGCAGCTTTACCAACAACTATGGCTACACCTTC. The variable domain in full, completed from reference TRBV5-4 and TRBJ1-2, reads ETGVTQSPTHLIKTRGQQVTLRCSSQSGHNTVSWYQQALGQGPQFIFQYYREEENGRGNFPPRFSGLQFPNYSSELNVNALELDDSALYLCASSFTNNYGYTFGSGTRLTVV.

The rearrangement joins TRBV29-1 to TRBJ2-7; D remains unclear. V was clipped by 5 bases and J by 7 bases, with 18 bases between them. Germline CDR1 reads SQVTM; CDR2 reads ANQGSEA. This CDR3 is built from 13 residues. CDR3 region: CSVQRASSREQYF. The CDR3 DNA sequence: TGCAGCGTTCAACGGGCGAGTTCGCGGGAGCAGTACTTC.

CDR3 region: CASSLEPGRTNTEAFF. For the CDR3, the DNA is TGCGCCAGCAGCTTGGAACCGGGACGGACGAACACTGAAGCTTTCTTT. The chain recombines TRBV5-1 with TRBJ1-1; D possibly corresponds to TRBD1 (5 bases). Germline V gene data show CDR1 as SGHRS and CDR2 as YFSETQ. V shed 0 bases and J shed 1 base, with 13 bases lying between them. This CDR3 has 16 residues.

The chain recombines TRBV7-2 with TRBJ2-2, with unresolved D. Germline assignment: CDR1 SGHTA and CDR2 FQGNSA. The CDR3 totals 15 residues. Trimming shortened V by 2 bases and J by 7 bases, and 14 bases separated the two germline ends. The CDR3 sequence is CASSLFRGLGGELFF. The CDR3 nucleotides are TGTGCCAGCAGCTTATTTCGCGGTTTGGGCGGGGAGCTGTTTTTT.

The chain couples TRBV10-3 to TRBJ2-7; 9 bases are a match to TRBD1. J gave up 0 bases and V 11 bases, and 2 bases lay outside the gene matches. CDR3 length: 12 amino acids. Germline V gene lookup returns CDR1 ENHRY and CDR2 SYGVKD. The CDR3 DNA is TGTGCCGCGACAGGGGGCTCCTACGAGCAGTACTTC. Protein sequence: CAATGGSYEQYF.

This clone has just a few counts. The chain recombines TRBV14 with TRBJ1-4; possible D gene TRBD1, 5 bases. Germline CDR1 SGHDN, CDR2 FVKESK. This CDR3 region has 20 residues. V shed 1 base and J shed 0 bases, with 21 bases lying between them. The CDR3: CASSQGRVAGGATTNEKLFF. In nucleotides, the CDR3 is TGTGCCAGCAGCCAAGGACGAGTTGCGGGAGGGGCCACAACTAATGAAAAACTGTTTTTT.

In its sample, this clone was seen a few times. The gene calls are TRBV6-1 and TRBJ1-2, with D unresolved. CDR1 and CDR2 (germline): MNHNS, SASEGT. CDR3 length: 15 amino acids. Deletions cut 1 base from V and 4 bases from J, with 13 bases between. CDR3 bases: TGTGCCAGCAGTGAAGGGGCAGGACTATCCTATGGCTACACCTTC. As protein: CASSEGAGLSYGYTF.

The chain has TRBV29-1 and TRBJ1-1; D not resolved. V was cut by 5 bases and J by 2 bases, with 12 bases left in between. The CDR3 sequence is 13 residues long. Germline lookup yields CDR1 SQVTM and CDR2 ANQGSEA. CDR3 bases: TGCAGCGTTAACGGCAGACAAAACACTGAAGCTTTCTTT. It yields the protein CSVNGRQNTEAFF.

This clone was observed a handful of times. This chain joins TRBV29-1 and TRBJ2-1, with D possibly TRBD2 on 6 matching bases. There are 15 residues in the CDR3. Trimming cost V 5 bases and J 8 bases, with 22 bases left between them. Germline values: CDR1 SQVTM, CDR2 ANQGSEA. In nucleotides, the CDR3 is TGCAGCGTTCTTACTCAACCGGGACTCAATCATGAGCAGTTCTTC. Translation gives CSVLTQPGLNHEQFF.

This clone has just one count. The chain combines TRBV5-1 with TRBJ2-3, with D hard to call. Trimming left V 3 bases short and J 0 bases short, with 8 bases between. Germline values: CDR1 SGHRS, CDR2 YFSETQ. The length of the CDR3 is 14 residues. CDR3 sequence reads: CASSSPPSTDTQYF. The DNA for the CDR3 is TGCGCCAGCAGCTCCCCACCTAGCACAGATACGCAGTATTTT.

The gene calls are TRBV30 and TRBJ1-1, with unresolved D. Germline lookup yields CDR1 GTSNPN and CDR2 SVGIG (reference sequence). The V and J ends lost 6 bases and 1 base respectively, with 12 bases between them. The CDR3 is 13 residues long. The CDR3 reads CACKLARNTEAFF. The CDR3 bases are TGTGCCTGCAAACTCGCCCGGAACACTGAAGCTTTCTTT. Drawing the rest from reference TRBV30 and TRBJ1-1, the complete variable domain is SQTIHQWPATLVQPVGSPLSLECTVEGTSNPNLYWYRQAAGRGLQLLFYSVGIGQISSEVPQNLSASRPQDRQFILSSKKLLLSDSGFYLCACKLARNTEAFFGQGTRLTVV.

This clone was seen a handful of times. The chain employs TRBV29-1 and TRBJ1-1; 7 nucleotides agree with TRBD1. Germline CDR1 and CDR2: SQVTM and ANQGSEA. This CDR3 region has 14 residues. Trimming took 4 bases from V and 5 from J; bases not matched to a gene: 10. The CDR3: CSVGGGGVGTEAFF. The CDR3 bases are TGCAGCGTTGGCGGAGGGGGCGTTGGAACTGAAGCTTTCTTT.

V and J are TRBV6-5 and TRBJ2-7, with TRBD1 matching 11 bases. The CDR3 contains 15 residues. In germline, CDR1 is MNHEY, CDR2 SVGAGI. V lost 6 bases, J lost 0 bases, and 4 bases stayed unmatched. The CDR3 DNA reads TGTGCCAGCAGAGGGACAGGGGGTGACTCCTACGAGCAGTACTTC. Amino acid sequence: CASRGTGGDSYEQYF.

The chain links TRBV7-8 to TRBJ2-3, with 7 bases fitting TRBD1. From germline, CDR1 is SGHVS and CDR2 FQNEAQ. V dropped 8 bases and J dropped 2; count of bases not matched to a gene: 7. This CDR3 region has 14 residues. CDR3 nucleotides: TGTGCCAGCTCTGGGACAGTATTCACAGATACGCAGTATTTT. This gives the protein CASSGTVFTDTQYF.

Written as DNA, the CDR3 is TGTGCCACCAGCAGAGATCCAGATCGTCAAGAGACCCAGTACTTC. Its protein is CATSRDPDRQETQYF. This chain links TRBV15 with TRBJ2-5; D is ambiguous. Trimming stripped 0 bases from V and 2 bases from J, with 10 bases between. In germline, CDR1 is LNHNV, CDR2 YYDKDF (reference sequence). The CDR3 runs to 15 residues.

There are a few counts of this clone. The chain employs TRBV30 and TRBJ2-5, with D perhaps matching TRBD1 or TRBD2 (5 bases each). Germline V gene sequence: CDR1 GTSNPN, CDR2 SVGIG (reference sequence). This CDR3 has 13 residues. Between the trimmed V and J ends, which lost 1 base and 4 bases, there was a span of 10 bases. DNA for the CDR3: TGTGCCTGGAGTGGGGGACCCATAGAGACCCAGTACTTC. Amino acids: CAWSGGPIETQYF.

The V and J genes are TRBV7-9 and TRBJ1-2; D gene unclear. CDR1 is SEHNR and CDR2 is FQNEAQ in the germline V gene (reference sequence). The CDR3 sequence is 13 residues long. V lost 5 bases and J 5 bases, leaving 12 bases between the germline ends. The CDR3 region has the DNA TGTGCCAGCAGCAACTCGGGGAGATATGGCTACACCTTC. It encodes CASSNSGRYGYTF.

This clone occurred many times. This chain uses TRBV30 with TRBJ1-5; tentatively, D is TRBD1 (6 bases). Trimming cost V 1 base and J 7 bases, with 8 bases left between them. CDR1 and CDR2 (germline): GTSNPN, SVGIG (reference sequence). There are 12 residues in the CDR3. The CDR3 nucleotides read TGTGCCTGGAGTGGCAGGGGACAGCCCCAGCATTTT. The encoded protein is CAWSGRGQPQHF.

Concerning this clone: Other DNA sequences in the sample encode the same CDR3. This chain connects TRBV5-1 to TRBJ2-1; the match to TRBD2 covers 10 bases. The CDR3 runs 15 residues. Germline-derived CDR1 and CDR2 are SGHRS and YFSETQ. The J segment lost 4 bases and the V segment lost 4 bases, leaving 5 bases of the junction unmatched. The CDR3 here is CASSLSGGSYNEQFF. DNA of the CDR3: TGCGCCAGCAGCCTTAGCGGGGGGAGTTACAATGAGCAGTTCTTC.

The chain links TRBV14 to TRBJ2-7; perhaps TRBD1 as D (5 bases). CDR3 size: 15 residues. Germline lookup yields CDR1 SGHDN and CDR2 FVKESK. V lost 6 bases and J lost 2, with 17 bases in between. The CDR3 region has the DNA TGTGCCAGCAGTATGATGACAGTACCGACCTACGAGCAGTACTTC. Its protein product is CASSMMTVPTYEQYF. Looking up the rest from reference TRBV14 and TRBJ2-7 gives the full variable domain: EAGVTQFPSHSVIEKGQTVTLRCDPISGHDNLYWYRRVMGKEIKFLLHFVKESKQDESGMPNNRFLAERTGGTYSTLKVQPAELEDSGVYFCASSMMTVPTYEQYFGPGTRLTVT.

This chain's CDR3 is CASRRPTGGNYGYTF. Here the CDR3 DNA reads TGTGCCAGCAGACGACCGACAGGGGGAAACTATGGCTACACCTTC. The gene calls are TRBV6-5 and TRBJ1-2; 9 nucleotides line up with TRBD1. Germline lookup yields CDR1 MNHEY and CDR2 SVGAGI. The CDR3 runs to 15 residues. J gave up 2 bases and V 6 bases, and 7 bases lay outside the gene matches.

This clone showed up just a few times. The chain uses TRBV7-2 and TRBJ2-7; perhaps TRBD1 as D (6 bases). Germline V gene sequence: CDR1 SGHTA, CDR2 FQGNSA. With 0 bases removed from V and 3 bases from J, the gap between germline ends came to 12 bases. The CDR3 totals 15 residues. The CDR3 region is CASSLADSLYYEQYF. Written as DNA, the CDR3 is TGTGCCAGCAGCTTAGCGGACAGTCTTTACTACGAGCAGTACTTC.

The chain recombines TRBV29-1 with TRBJ1-1; D perhaps matches TRBD1 (6 bases). The germline CDR1 and CDR2 sequences are SQVTM and ANQGSEA. V lost 4 bases and J lost 2, with 11 bases in between. The CDR3 covers 13 residues. CDR3 DNA sequence: TGCAGCGTTGCTGACAGGTTTAACACTGAAGCTTTCTTT. This codes for CSVADRFNTEAFF.

This clone was seen once. J is TRBJ2-1 and V is TRBV6-5; 7 bases agree with TRBD2. The CDR3 runs 14 residues. V lost 0 bases, J lost 7 bases, and 3 bases stayed unmatched. Germline CDR1 and CDR2: MNHEY and SVGAGI. CDR3 DNA: TGTGCCAGCAGTTACTCGCTAGCGGCGAATGAGCAGTTCTTC. This sequence encodes CASSYSLAANEQFF.

The V call is TRBV6-1, the J call TRBJ1-1; 9 positions match TRBD1. The germline CDR1 and CDR2 sequences are MNHNS and SASEGT. The CDR3 covers 12 residues. V dropped 3 bases and J dropped 11; count of bases not matched to a gene: 4. CDR3 nucleotides: TGTGCCAGCAGTGATCCTGACAGGGGGGCTTTCTTT. It specifies CASSDPDRGAFF.

This clone was counted only a few times. This sequence joins TRBV18 and TRBJ2-7; 8 bases are a match to TRBD2. The germline V gene encodes CDR1 KGHSH and CDR2 LQKENI. The CDR3 is made up of 14 amino acids. V shed 3 bases, J shed 6 bases, and the junction held 7 bases outside the gene matches. The CDR3 loop reads CASSPRTSSGEQYF. The CDR3 DNA reads as TGTGCCAGCTCACCCCGGACTAGCTCGGGCGAGCAGTACTTC.

J is TRBJ1-2 and V is TRBV11-2; D is ambiguous. Germline CDR1 is SGHAT and CDR2 is FQNNGV. CDR3 length: 13 residues. V lost 0 bases and J 4 bases, leaving 6 bases between the germline ends. DNA of the CDR3: TGTGCCAGCAGCTTAGATAACTTCTATGGCTACACCTTC. Translation gives CASSLDNFYGYTF.

Only a few counts were recorded for this clone. This sequence joins TRBV10-3 and TRBJ2-3, with 13 nucleotides matching TRBD2. In germline, CDR1 is ENHRY, CDR2 SYGVKD. CDR3 length equals 17 residues. Losses at the gene ends were 8 bases for V and 4 bases for J; bases not matched to a gene: 12. CDR3 sequence reads: CAIEARRTSGGSDTQYF. In DNA form, the CDR3 reads TGTGCCATCGAGGCCAGGAGGACTAGCGGGGGATCAGATACGCAGTATTTT.

Remarks on this clone: Other DNA sequences in this sample translate to the same CDR3. The CDR3 here is CASSRDRANYGYTF. Written as DNA, the CDR3 is TGTGCCAGCAGCCGGGACAGGGCAAATTATGGCTACACCTTC. This rearrangement joins TRBV5-6 to TRBJ1-2; 9 bases agree with TRBD1. The germline gives CDR1 SGHDT, CDR2 YYEEEE. Unmatched junction bases numbered 6, after V lost 4 bases and J lost 5 bases. The CDR3 sequence is 14 residues long.

V gene TRBV29-1 combines with J gene TRBJ2-5, with D possibly TRBD1 on 6 matching bases. Looked up from germline, CDR1 is SQVTM and CDR2 is ANQGSEA. The V end was cut by 5 bases, the J end by 3 bases, with 7 bases between. The CDR3 has 11 amino acids. The CDR3: CSVWTEETQYF. In nucleotides, the CDR3 is TGCAGCGTTTGGACAGAAGAGACCCAGTACTTC. Combining the CDR3 with reference TRBV29-1 and TRBJ2-5 gives the whole variable domain SAVISQKPSRDICQRGTSLTIQCQVDSQVTMMFWYRQQPGQSLTLIATANQGSEATYESGFVIDKFPISRPNLTFSTLTVSNMSPEDSSIYLCSVWTEETQYFGPGTRLLVL.

The table lists this clone with many counts. The gene calls are TRBV19 and TRBJ2-7; weak D call: TRBD1 (5 bases). V lost 7 bases, J lost 2 bases, and 12 bases lay in between. From germline, CDR1 is LNHDA and CDR2 SQIVND (reference sequence). The CDR3 has 13 residues. CDR3 residues: CASTPGHPYEQYF. The CDR3 coding sequence is TGTGCCAGTACTCCCGGACACCCCTACGAGCAGTACTTC. The full variable domain, in which reference TRBV19 and TRBJ2-7 provide the parts outside the CDR3, is DGGITQSPKYLFRKEGQNVTLSCEQNLNHDAMYWYRQDPGQGLRLIYYSQIVNDFQKGDIAEGYSVSREKKESFPLTVTSAQKNPTAFYLCASTPGHPYEQYFGPGTRLTVT.